This T cell receptor (beta chain) originates from a study of blood T cells in healthy people across ages. Study-level results: Greater diversity and more naive CD4+ cells were seen in long-lived donors than in aged donors.

Together with a sample-barcoded 5' primer, a J-beta primer mix was included in a second PCR lasting about 7 to 12 cycles. A template-switch adaptor that had 12 random nucleotides put a tag on each cDNA molecule. Each CDR3 protein is one row after TCRdb ran MiXCR on the 5' RACE reads. The repertoire holds about 800,000 distinct CDR3 sequences, with 35% to 60% as singletons. About this clonotype: What it recognizes is unknown.

Germline CDR1 reads DFQATT; CDR2 reads SNEGSKA (reference sequence). The CDR3 totals 14 residues. V was clipped by 6 bases and J by 8 bases, with 19 bases between them. Donors ranged from about 6 to 90 years old and were healthy Caucasians in Russia. The chain uses TRBV20-1 and TRBJ1-4; no reliable D call. Sequencing was carried out using blood. The receptor was isolated from an elderly man in good health. CDR3 nucleotide sequence: TGCAGTGCCATTGTCGGGGTTCTAGGAGAAAAACTGTTTTTT. It yields the protein CSAIVGVLGEKLFF.